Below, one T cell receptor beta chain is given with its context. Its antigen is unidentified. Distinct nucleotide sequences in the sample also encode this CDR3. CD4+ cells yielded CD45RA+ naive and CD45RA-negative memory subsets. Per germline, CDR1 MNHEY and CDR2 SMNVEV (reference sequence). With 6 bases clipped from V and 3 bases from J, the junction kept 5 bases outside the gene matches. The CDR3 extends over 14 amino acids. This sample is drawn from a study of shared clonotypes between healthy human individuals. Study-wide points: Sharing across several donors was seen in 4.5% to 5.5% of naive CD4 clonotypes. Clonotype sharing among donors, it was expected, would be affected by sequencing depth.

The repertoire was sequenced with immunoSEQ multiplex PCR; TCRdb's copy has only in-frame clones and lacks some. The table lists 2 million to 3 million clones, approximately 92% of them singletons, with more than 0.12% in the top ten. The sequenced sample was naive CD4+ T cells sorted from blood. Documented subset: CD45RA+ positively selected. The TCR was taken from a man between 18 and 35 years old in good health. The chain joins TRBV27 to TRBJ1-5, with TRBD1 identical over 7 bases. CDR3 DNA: TGTGCCAGCAGCAGACAGGGCGCCAATCAGCCCCAGCATTTT. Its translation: CASSRQGANQPQHF.